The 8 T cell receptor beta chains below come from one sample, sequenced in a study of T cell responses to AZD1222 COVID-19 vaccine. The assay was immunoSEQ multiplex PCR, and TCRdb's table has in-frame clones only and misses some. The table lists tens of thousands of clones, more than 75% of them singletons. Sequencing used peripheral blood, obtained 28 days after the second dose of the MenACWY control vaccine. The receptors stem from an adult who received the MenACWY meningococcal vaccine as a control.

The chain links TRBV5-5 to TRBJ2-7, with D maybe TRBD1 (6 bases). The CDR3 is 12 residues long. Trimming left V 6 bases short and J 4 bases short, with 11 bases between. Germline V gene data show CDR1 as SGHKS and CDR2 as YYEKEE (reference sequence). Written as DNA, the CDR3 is TGTGCCAGCACCAGGGGTGGTTACGAGCAGTACTTC. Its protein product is CASTRGGYEQYF. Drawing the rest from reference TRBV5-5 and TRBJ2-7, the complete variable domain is DAGVTQSPTHLIKTRGQQVTLRCSPISGHKSVSWYQQVLGQGPQFIFQYYEKEERGRGNFPDRFSARQFPNYSSELNVNALLLGDSALYLCASTRGGYEQYFGPGTRLTVT.

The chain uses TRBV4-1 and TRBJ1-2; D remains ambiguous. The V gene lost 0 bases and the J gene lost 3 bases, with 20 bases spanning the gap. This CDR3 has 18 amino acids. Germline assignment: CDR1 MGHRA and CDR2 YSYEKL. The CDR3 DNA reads TGCGCCAGCAGCCAAGAAGGTCCAGCAAACTCCCCCTACTATGGCTACACCTTC. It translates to CASSQEGPANSPYYGYTF.

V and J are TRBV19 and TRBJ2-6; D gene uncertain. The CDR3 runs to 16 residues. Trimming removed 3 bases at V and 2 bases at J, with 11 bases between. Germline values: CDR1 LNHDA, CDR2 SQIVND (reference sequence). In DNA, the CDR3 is TGTGCCAGTAGTATGAGTTGGCGGACTGGGGCCAACGTCCTGACTTTC. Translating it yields CASSMSWRTGANVLTF.

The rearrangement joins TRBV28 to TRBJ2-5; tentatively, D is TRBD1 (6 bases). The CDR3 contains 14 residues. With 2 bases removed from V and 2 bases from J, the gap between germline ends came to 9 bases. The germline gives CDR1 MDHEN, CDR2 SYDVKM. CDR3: CASSLSRGQETQYF. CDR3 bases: TGTGCCAGCAGTTTAAGCAGGGGACAAGAGACCCAGTACTTC.

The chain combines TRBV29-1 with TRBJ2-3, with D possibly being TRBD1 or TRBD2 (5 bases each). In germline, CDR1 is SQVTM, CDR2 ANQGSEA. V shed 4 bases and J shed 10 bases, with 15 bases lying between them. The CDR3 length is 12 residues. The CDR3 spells CSVGRGDQAQYF. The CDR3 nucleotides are TGCAGCGTTGGGAGAGGGGATCAAGCGCAGTATTTT.

The CDR3 loop is CASSLGRHEAFF. CDR3 nucleotides: TGTGCCAGCAGCTTAGGACGGCATGAAGCTTTCTTT. The chain carries TRBV7-2 and TRBJ1-1, with unresolved D. Per germline, CDR1 SGHTA and CDR2 FQGNSA. V was shortened by 1 base and J by 7 bases, with 7 bases between the two germline ends. The CDR3 covers 12 residues.

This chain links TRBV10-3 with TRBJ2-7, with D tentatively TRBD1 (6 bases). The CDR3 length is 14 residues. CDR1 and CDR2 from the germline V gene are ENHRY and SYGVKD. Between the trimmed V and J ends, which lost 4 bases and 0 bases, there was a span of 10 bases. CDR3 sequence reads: CAISGTESSYEQYF. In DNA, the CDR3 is TGTGCCATCAGTGGGACAGAGAGCTCCTACGAGCAGTACTTC.

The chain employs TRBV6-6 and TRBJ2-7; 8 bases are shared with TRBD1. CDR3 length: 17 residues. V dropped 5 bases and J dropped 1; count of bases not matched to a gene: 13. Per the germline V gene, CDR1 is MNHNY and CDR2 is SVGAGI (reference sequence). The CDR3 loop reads CASSRSPTGALSYEQYF. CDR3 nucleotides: TGTGCCAGCAGTCGCTCTCCGACAGGGGCCCTATCCTACGAGCAGTACTTC.